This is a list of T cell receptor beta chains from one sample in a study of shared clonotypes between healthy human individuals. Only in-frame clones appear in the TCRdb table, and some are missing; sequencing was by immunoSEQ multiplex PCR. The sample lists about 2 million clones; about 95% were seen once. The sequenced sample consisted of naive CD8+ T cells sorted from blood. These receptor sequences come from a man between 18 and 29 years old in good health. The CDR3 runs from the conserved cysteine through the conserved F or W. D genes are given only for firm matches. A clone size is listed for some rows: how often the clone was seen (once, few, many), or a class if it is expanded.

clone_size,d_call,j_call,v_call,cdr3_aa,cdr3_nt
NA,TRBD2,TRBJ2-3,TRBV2,CASSGGLAGESSTDTQYF,TGTGCCAGCAGTGGGGGACTAGCGGGAGAATCTAGCACAGATACGCAGTATTTT
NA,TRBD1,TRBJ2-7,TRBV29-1,CSVGETGAYEQYF,TGCAGCGTTGGAGAAACAGGGGCCTACGAGCAGTACTTC
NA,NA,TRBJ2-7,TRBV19,CASSDLGGEQYF,TGTGCCAGTAGTGATTTAGGGGGGGAGCAGTACTTC
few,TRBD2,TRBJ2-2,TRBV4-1,CASSQDGEGTNTGELFF,TGCGCCAGCAGCCAAGATGGGGAGGGCACAAACACCGGGGAGCTGTTTTTT
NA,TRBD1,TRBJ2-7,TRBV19,CASSIRQGVSYEQYF,TGTGCCAGTAGTATACGACAGGGGGTCTCCTACGAGCAGTACTTC
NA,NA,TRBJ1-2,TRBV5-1,CASSRVGHGYTF,TGCGCCAGCAGCCGCGTGGGGCATGGCTACACCTTC
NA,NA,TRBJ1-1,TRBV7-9,CASSLAGNTEAFF,TGTGCCAGCAGCCTAGCAGGTAACACTGAAGCTTTCTTT
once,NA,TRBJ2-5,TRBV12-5,CASGLGPWETQYF,TGTGCTAGTGGTTTGGGCCCGTGGGAGACCCAGTACTTC
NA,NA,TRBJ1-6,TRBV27,CASSLRGNSPLHF,TGTGCCAGCAGTTTAAGGGGAAACTCACCCCTCCACTTT
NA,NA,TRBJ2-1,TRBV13,CASGGLDYNEQFF,TGTGCCAGCGGGGGGTTGGACTACAATGAGCAGTTCTTC
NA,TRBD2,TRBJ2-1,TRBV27,CASAHILAVHEQFF,TGTGCCAGTGCCCACATTCTAGCGGTCCATGAGCAGTTCTTC
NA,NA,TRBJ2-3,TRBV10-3,CAISGSGFTDTQYF,TGTGCCATCAGTGGAAGCGGATTCACAGATACGCAGTATTTT
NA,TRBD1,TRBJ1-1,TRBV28,CASSFPYRGFPATVTEAFF,TGTGCCAGCAGTTTCCCTTACAGGGGGTTTCCAGCAACGGTCACTGAAGCTTTCTTT
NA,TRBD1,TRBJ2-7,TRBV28,CASSSPDRGPEQYF,TGTGCCAGCAGTAGTCCGGACAGGGGGCCCGAGCAGTACTTC
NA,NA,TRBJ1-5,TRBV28,CASSLSLGSYSNQPQHF,TGTGCCAGCAGTTTATCTCTGGGATCATATAGCAATCAGCCCCAGCATTTT
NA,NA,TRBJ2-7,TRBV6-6,CASSGPTPRTYEQYF,TGTGCCAGCTCAGGGCCGACCCCTAGAACCTACGAGCAGTACTTC
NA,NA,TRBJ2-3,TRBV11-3,CASSLEARGSGADTQYF,TGTGCCAGCAGCTTAGAGGCTCGGGGATCGGGAGCAGATACGCAGTATTTT
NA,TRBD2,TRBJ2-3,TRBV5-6,CASSLWTSGVPIYPDTQYF,TGTGCCAGCAGCCTGTGGACTAGCGGGGTTCCCATCTACCCAGATACGCAGTATTTT
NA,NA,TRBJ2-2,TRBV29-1,CSVDSDTGELFF,TGCAGCGTTGATAGCGACACCGGGGAGCTGTTTTTT
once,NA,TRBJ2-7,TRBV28,CASSLGGTTSYEQYF,TGTGCCAGCAGTTTGGGGGGAACTACGTCCTACGAGCAGTACTTC
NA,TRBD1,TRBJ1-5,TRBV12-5,CASGQGQLNQPQHF,TGTGCTAGTGGTCAGGGACAGCTGAATCAGCCCCAGCATTTT
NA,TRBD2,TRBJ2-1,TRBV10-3,CAISDPPSGINNEQFF,TGTGCCATCAGTGACCCGCCTAGCGGGATAAACAATGAGCAGTTCTTC
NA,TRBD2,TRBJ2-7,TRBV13,CASSSWASGSYEQYF,TGTGCCAGCAGCTCGTGGGCTAGCGGGAGTTACGAGCAGTACTTC
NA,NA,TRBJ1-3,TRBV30,CAWSSGEAAGNTIYF,TGTGCCTGGAGTTCAGGGGAAGCGGCTGGAAACACCATATATTTT
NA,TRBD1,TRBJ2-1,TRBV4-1,CASSGQGNYNEQFF,TGCGCCAGCTCGGGACAGGGGAACTACAATGAGCAGTTCTTC
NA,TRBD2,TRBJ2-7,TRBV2,CASSDGLAGGFYEQYF,TGTGCCAGCAGTGACGGACTAGCGGGAGGATTTTACGAGCAGTACTTC
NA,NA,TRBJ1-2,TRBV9,CASSVGRVEGDYGYTF,TGTGCCAGCAGCGTAGGAAGGGTGGAGGGTGACTATGGCTACACCTTC
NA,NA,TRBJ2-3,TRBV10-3,CAISPGETDTQYF,TGTGCCATCAGTCCGGGAGAGACAGATACGCAGTATTTT
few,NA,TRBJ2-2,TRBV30,CAWSVPGELFF,TGTGCCTGGAGTGTCCCCGGGGAGCTGTTTTTT
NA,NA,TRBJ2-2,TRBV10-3,CAISTSAGELFF,TGTGCCATCAGCACTTCGGCCGGGGAGCTGTTTTTT
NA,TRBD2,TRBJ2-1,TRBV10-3,CAISGGREPSYNEQFF,TGTGCCATCAGTGGCGGGCGGGAGCCCTCCTACAATGAGCAGTTCTTC
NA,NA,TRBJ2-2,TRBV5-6,CASSFVGTNTGELFF,TGTGCCAGCAGCTTCGTCGGGACGAACACCGGGGAGCTGTTTTTT
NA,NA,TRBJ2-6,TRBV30,CAWSGRGGANVLTF,TGTGCCTGGAGTGGCAGGGGTGGGGCCAACGTCCTGACTTTC
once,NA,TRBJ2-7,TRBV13,CASSPPQETREQYF,TGTGCCAGCAGCCCCCCACAGGAGACCCGCGAGCAGTACTTC
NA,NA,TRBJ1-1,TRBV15,CATSEGYQNTEAFF,TGTGCCACCAGCGAGGGGTATCAGAACACTGAAGCTTTCTTT
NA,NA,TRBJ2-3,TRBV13,CASSPPDLDTQYF,TGTGCCAGCAGCCCCCCTGACCTGGATACGCAGTATTTT
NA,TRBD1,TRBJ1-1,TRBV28,CASRPQGESTEAFF,TGTGCCAGCAGACCACAGGGGGAAAGTACTGAAGCTTTCTTT
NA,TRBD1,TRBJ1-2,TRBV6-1,CASSEWGPGQGYGYTF,TGTGCCAGCAGTGAATGGGGACCGGGACAGGGTTATGGCTACACCTTC
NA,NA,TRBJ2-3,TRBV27,CASSSEVGADTQYF,TGTGCCAGCAGTTCGGAAGTAGGGGCAGATACGCAGTATTTT
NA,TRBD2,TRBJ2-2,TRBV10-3,CAISEDWGSGRAGGTGELFF,TGTGCCATCAGTGAAGACTGGGGTAGCGGGAGGGCCGGAGGCACCGGGGAGCTGTTTTTT
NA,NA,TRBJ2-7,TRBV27,CASSLKEGATYEQYF,TGTGCCAGCAGTTTAAAGGAGGGGGCTACCTACGAGCAGTACTTC
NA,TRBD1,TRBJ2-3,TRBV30,CASGQTRSTDTQYF,TGTGCCTCGGGACAGACGAGGAGCACAGATACGCAGTATTTT
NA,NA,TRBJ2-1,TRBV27,CASSLSGGAYNEQFF,TGTGCCAGCAGTTTATCAGGGGGAGCCTACAATGAGCAGTTCTTC
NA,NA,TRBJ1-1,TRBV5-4,CASSPGDNTEAFF,TGTGCCAGCAGCCCGGGAGACAACACTGAAGCTTTCTTT
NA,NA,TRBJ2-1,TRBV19,CASSIDPTWEDYNEQFF,TGTGCCAGTAGTATCGATCCCACCTGGGAGGACTACAATGAGCAGTTCTTC